The source of this T cell receptor (beta chain) is a study of T cells in Graves' hyperthyroidism and ophthalmopathy. With V trimmed by 8 bases and J by 5 bases, 10 bases remained unmatched. CDR3 length: 15 amino acids. Germline CDR1 MDHEN, CDR2 SYDVKM. This clonotype is a singleton in its sample. Diagnosing involved the use of clinical symptoms, serum thyroxine and TRAb, thyroid ultrasound and orbital computed tomography. The TCR beta CDR3 regions underwent amplification using RNA transcripts as the source. TCR CDR3 underwent first-round RT-PCR with the HTBI primer set. TCRdb reanalysed the multiplex PCR reads using MiXCR and keeps one entry per CDR3 protein. The sample contains about 210,000 distinct CDR3 sequences, 17% of which appear only once.

The receptor comes from a man in his fifties with Graves' hyperthyroidism. The chain carries TRBV28 and TRBJ2-3; 10 bases are a match to TRBD1. Sequencing was done on a sample of blood. CDR3 sequence: CASDPGDRGGDTQYF. CDR3 coding DNA: TGTGCCAGCGATCCGGGGGACAGGGGAGGAGATACGCAGTATTTT.